The 21 T cell receptor beta chains below come from one sample, sequenced in a study of regulatory and conventional T cells in breast cancer. Using its own MiXCR run on the PCR reads, TCRdb lists one record per CDR3 protein. The table lists over a thousand distinct CDR3 sequences, about 67% of them singletons. What was sequenced was regulatory T cells from blood. All receptors derive from a female donor in good health.

The V call is TRBV5-1, the J call TRBJ2-1; D is unresolved. Germline V lookup: CDR1 SGHRS, CDR2 YFSETQ. The CDR3 covers 13 residues. Trimming removed 7 bases from V and 7 bases from J, with 15 bases in between. CDR3 DNA sequence: TGCGCCAGCGCCTTCATCACCGGGAATGAGCAGTTCTTC. This translates into CASAFITGNEQFF.

This clonotype was observed a handful of times. The gene calls are TRBV6-5 and TRBJ2-3; D gene ambiguous. This CDR3 contains 13 residues. Germline CDR1 is MNHEY and CDR2 is SVGAGI. With 5 bases removed from V and 5 bases from J, the gap between germline ends came to 11 bases. The CDR3 region is CASSPRRRDTQYF. The CDR3 DNA is TGTGCCAGCAGTCCGAGACGAAGAGATACGCAGTATTTT.

This clonotype showed up just a few times. J is TRBJ1-4 and V is TRBV28; D might be TRBD1 (6 bases). V gave up 6 bases and J gave up 0 bases, with 8 bases separating them. Germline CDR1 is MDHEN and CDR2 is SYDVKM. The CDR3 has 14 residues. This chain's CDR3 is CASRRQATNEKLFF. CDR3 DNA: TGTGCCAGCAGGCGACAGGCAACTAATGAAAAACTGTTTTTT.

This chain connects TRBV4-1 to TRBJ2-1; D not certain. This CDR3 contains 13 residues. Trimming left V 3 bases short and J 9 bases short, with 12 bases between. Germline CDR1 MGHRA, CDR2 YSYEKL. CDR3 coding DNA: TGCGCCAGCAGCCAGCCCCGGCGGACTGAGCAGTTCTTC. Amino acids: CASSQPRRTEQFF.

A single count supports this clonotype. The chain recombines TRBV6-5 with TRBJ1-5; 7 bases align to TRBD1. The CDR3 has 17 residues. J lost 0 bases, V lost 5 bases, and 10 bases had no gene match. Per germline, CDR1 MNHEY and CDR2 SVGAGI. The DNA for the CDR3 is TGTGCCAGCAGTCCGACAGGGAGAAGGGTTAGCAATCAGCCCCAGCATTTT. Its protein is CASSPTGRRVSNQPQHF.

The chain recombines TRBV30 with TRBJ2-7; TRBD2 is a possible D gene (5 bases). The germline V gene encodes CDR1 GTSNPN and CDR2 SVGIG (reference sequence). CDR3 length: 15 residues. V lost 2 bases and J 0 bases, leaving 14 bases between the germline ends. This CDR3 reads CAWSPLDSPSYEQYF. The DNA of the CDR3 is TGTGCCTGGAGTCCCCTGGACTCCCCCTCCTACGAGCAGTACTTC.

V is TRBV5-6 and J is TRBJ1-2; D remains unclear. Trimming took 1 base from V and 1 from J, leaving 5 bases between them. The germline V gene has CDR1 SGHDT and CDR2 YYEEEE. The CDR3 runs 13 residues. The CDR3 bases are TGTGCCAGCAGCTTGATTCTTAACTATGGCTACACCTTC. It codes for CASSLILNYGYTF.

The chain recombines TRBV6-6 with TRBJ1-2; D might be TRBD1 (5 bases). The CDR3 has 12 amino acids. Germline V lookup: CDR1 MNHNY, CDR2 SVGAGI (reference sequence). Trimming took off 6 bases at V and 7 bases at J, with 12 bases between the two ends. CDR3 region: CASSGGTGGYTF. CDR3 coding DNA: TGTGCCAGCAGCGGGGGAACCGGTGGCTACACCTTC.

The J gene is TRBJ1-4, the V gene TRBV6-1; a possible D gene is TRBD1 (5 bases). The CDR3 consists of 14 residues. Per germline, CDR1 MNHNS and CDR2 SASEGT. V gave up 4 bases and J gave up 4 bases, with 10 bases separating them. CDR3 nucleotides: TGTGCCAGCAGTGTACGAGGACATAATGAAAAACTGTTTTTT. Translation: CASSVRGHNEKLFF.

This chain joins TRBV20-1 and TRBJ2-5, with D maybe TRBD1 (6 bases). Per the germline V gene, CDR1 is DFQATT and CDR2 is SNEGSKA (reference sequence). V dropped 1 base and J dropped 4 bases, with 10 bases sitting between them. This CDR3 contains 13 residues. CDR3 in amino acids: CSARGSGVETQYF. The CDR3 DNA reads TGCAGTGCTAGAGGATCAGGGGTAGAGACCCAGTACTTC.

As for this clonotype: The junction differs from germline at one of its ends, possibly a read error. V and J are TRBV7-2 and TRBJ2-5; 9 bases match TRBD1. CDR1 is SGHTA, CDR2 FQGNSA, per germline. The CDR3 totals 14 residues. The DNA for the CDR3 is TGTGCCAGCAGCCCTGGGACAGGGAGAGAGTCCCAGTACTTC. It specifies CASSPGTGRESQYF.

This clonotype was counted between two and nine times. The chain recombines TRBV11-2 with TRBJ2-7; D not resolved. V was pared by 5 bases and J by 7 bases, with 9 bases between. CDR1 is SGHAT and CDR2 is FQNNGV in the germline V gene. CDR3 size: 11 residues. The CDR3 sequence is CASSPGWEQYF. CDR3 in DNA: TGTGCCAGCAGCCCGGGTTGGGAGCAGTACTTC.

The V and J genes are TRBV5-8 and TRBJ1-1; a possible D gene is TRBD1 (5 bases). The CDR3 covers 12 residues. CDR1 SGHTS and CDR2 YDEGEE come from the germline V gene. The V gene lost 4 bases and the J gene lost 11 bases, with 15 bases spanning the gap. DNA of the CDR3: TGTGCCAGCAGCCTCCGGGACTCACGGGCTTTCTTT. Protein: CASSLRDSRAFF.

J is TRBJ1-2 and V is TRBV11-2, with D tentatively TRBD1 (6 bases). The ends were cut back, 2 bases at V and 1 base at J, with 8 bases in the middle. This CDR3 has 14 residues. CDR1 and CDR2 from the germline V gene are SGHAT and FQNNGV. This CDR3 is CASSLTDSNYGYTF. As DNA, the CDR3 is TGTGCCAGCAGCTTAACGGACAGTAACTATGGCTACACCTTC.

The count of this clonotype is one. The chain is built from TRBV7-6 and TRBJ2-1, with TRBD2 identical over 9 bases. This CDR3 comprises 14 residues. In germline, CDR1 is SGHVS, CDR2 FNYEAQ. The trim removed 5 bases at V and 4 bases at J, leaving 3 bases unmatched. CDR3 sequence reads: CASSRAGGYNEQFF. CDR3 coding DNA: TGTGCCAGCAGCAGAGCGGGGGGTTACAATGAGCAGTTCTTC.

The chain couples TRBV6-6 to TRBJ2-5; D is uncertain. Germline V gives CDR1 MNHNY, CDR2 SVGAGI (reference sequence). The ends were cut back, 0 bases at V and 5 bases at J, with 1 base in the middle. The CDR3 runs 11 residues. This CDR3 reads CASSYSETQYF. For the CDR3, the DNA is TGTGCCAGCAGTTACTCGGAGACCCAGTACTTC.

In this sample, this clonotype turned up a few times. The chain couples TRBV6-5 to TRBJ2-1, with D maybe TRBD2 (7 bases). The length of the CDR3 is 15 residues. V lost 10 bases to trimming and J lost 5 bases, with 21 bases between them. CDR1 MNHEY and CDR2 SVGAGI come from the germline V gene. The CDR3 loop is CATLEGGGRDNEQFF. The CDR3 region has the DNA TGTGCCACCCTGGAGGGAGGGGGTCGGGACAATGAGCAGTTCTTC.

This clonotype appeared once. The genes are TRBV29-1 and TRBJ1-1; D gene unclear. Germline V CDR1 and CDR2: SQVTM, ANQGSEA. The CDR3 contains 11 residues. V was trimmed by 6 bases and J by 3 bases, leaving 8 bases between them. CDR3 sequence: CSVGRDTEAFF. DNA for the CDR3: TGCAGCGTGGGTCGGGACACTGAAGCTTTCTTT. Based on the CDR3 plus reference TRBV29-1 and TRBJ1-1, the full variable domain is SAVISQKPSRDICQRGTSLTIQCQVDSQVTMMFWYRQQPGQSLTLIATANQGSEATYESGFVIDKFPISRPNLTFSTLTVSNMSPEDSSIYLCSVGRDTEAFFGQGTRLTVV.

The V and J genes are TRBV18 and TRBJ2-7, with 8 bases fitting TRBD1. Germline V CDR1 and CDR2: KGHSH, LQKENI. With 2 bases clipped from V and 7 bases from J, the junction kept 10 bases outside the gene matches. CDR3 length equals 15 residues. The CDR3 spells CASSPIRQGAGEQYF. DNA of the CDR3: TGTGCCAGCTCACCAATCCGGCAGGGGGCAGGGGAGCAGTACTTC. The full variable domain, in which reference TRBV18 and TRBJ2-7 provide the parts outside the CDR3, is NAGVMQNPRHLVRRRGQEARLRCSPMKGHSHVYWYRQLPEEGLKFMVYLQKENIIDESGMPKERFSAEFPKEGPSILRIQQVVRGDSAAYFCASSPIRQGAGEQYFGPGTRLTVT.

V and J are TRBV20-1 and TRBJ2-3; 10 nucleotides agree with TRBD2. The CDR3 consists of 13 residues. V shed 6 bases and J 3 bases; nucleotides not matched to a gene: 3. Germline V gene lookup returns CDR1 DFQATT and CDR2 SNEGSKA (reference sequence). The CDR3 spells CSAEREGTDTQYF. CDR3 sequence (DNA): TGCAGTGCGGAGCGGGAGGGGACAGATACGCAGTATTTT.

The chain has TRBV19 and TRBJ1-5; D is undetermined. Trimming pared 6 bases from V and 4 bases from J, leaving 7 bases between. Germline assignment: CDR1 LNHDA and CDR2 SQIVND (reference sequence). This CDR3 comprises 12 residues. The CDR3 reads CASRPNNQPQHF. As DNA, the CDR3 is TGTGCCAGTAGACCTAATAATCAGCCCCAGCATTTT.